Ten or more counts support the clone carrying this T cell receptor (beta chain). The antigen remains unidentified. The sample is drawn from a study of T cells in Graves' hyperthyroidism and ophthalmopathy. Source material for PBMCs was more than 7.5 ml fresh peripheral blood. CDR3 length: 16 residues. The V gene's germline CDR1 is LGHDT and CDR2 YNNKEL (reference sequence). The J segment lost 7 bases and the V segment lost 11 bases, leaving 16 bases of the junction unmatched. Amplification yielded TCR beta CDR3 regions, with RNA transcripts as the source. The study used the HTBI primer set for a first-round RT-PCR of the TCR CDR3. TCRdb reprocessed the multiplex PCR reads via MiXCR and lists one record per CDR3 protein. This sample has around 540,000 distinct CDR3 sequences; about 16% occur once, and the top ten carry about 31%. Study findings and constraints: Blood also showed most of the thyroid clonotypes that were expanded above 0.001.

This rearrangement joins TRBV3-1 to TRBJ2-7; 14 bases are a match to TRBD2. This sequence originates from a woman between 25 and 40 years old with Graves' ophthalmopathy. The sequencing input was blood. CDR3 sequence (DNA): TGTGCCGGCACCATTAAAGGGACTAGCGGGGGTAAGGAGCAGTACTTC. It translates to CAGTIKGTSGGKEQYF.